These 10 T cell receptor beta chains share one sample of origin, sequenced in a study of T cells in Graves' hyperthyroidism and ophthalmopathy. Amplified regions were TCR beta CDR3 sequences from RNA transcripts. The TCR CDR3 was amplified in a first-round RT-PCR using the HTBI primer set. From the multiplex PCR reads, TCRdb called clonotypes with MiXCR, one entry per CDR3 protein. The sample contains approximately 600,000 distinct CDR3 sequences, about a sixth of which appear only once. Sequenced material: blood. The receptors were gathered from a woman aged 30 to 39 with Graves' hyperthyroidism.

This clonotype was seen only a few times. The J gene is TRBJ1-1, the V gene TRBV5-6; D is ambiguous. The germline gives CDR1 SGHDT, CDR2 YYEEEE. The CDR3 sequence is 14 residues long. The germline V and J ends were trimmed by 2 bases and 5 bases, with 13 bases remaining between them. CDR3 amino acids: CASSFLPRGTEAFF. The CDR3 DNA sequence: TGTGCCAGCAGCTTCTTGCCTCGGGGAACTGAAGCTTTCTTT.

This clonotype was seen a single time. CDR3 residues: CSAKKPGLADADTQYF. CDR3 coding DNA: TGCAGTGCAAAAAAACCGGGACTAGCGGACGCAGATACGCAGTATTTT. The chain combines TRBV20-1 with TRBJ2-3, with 11 bases matching TRBD2. The CDR3 totals 16 residues. J was trimmed by 4 bases and V by 6 bases; bases with no gene match: 12. From germline, CDR1 is DFQATT and CDR2 SNEGSKA (reference sequence).

The V gene is TRBV2, the J gene TRBJ2-1; the D gene could be TRBD1 or TRBD2 (5 bases each). From germline, CDR1 is SNHLY and CDR2 FYNNEI. The ends were cut back, 7 bases at V and 5 bases at J, with 12 bases in the middle. CDR3 length: 13 residues. CDR3 region: CASKSGPHNEQFF. Written as DNA, the CDR3 is TGTGCCAGCAAATCGGGACCGCACAATGAGCAGTTCTTC. The whole variable domain, remainder taken from reference TRBV2 and TRBJ2-1, is EPEVTQTPSHQVTQMGQEVILRCVPISNHLYFYWYRQILGQKVEFLVSFYNNEISEKSEIFDDQFSVERPDGSNFTLKIRSTKLEDSAMYFCASKSGPHNEQFFGPGTRLTVL.

In the case of this clonotype: The junction shows a germline mismatch at one end, possibly a read error. The V gene is TRBV7-2, the J gene TRBJ2-1, with D uncertain. The CDR3 sequence is 15 residues long. Germline CDR1 reads SGHTA; CDR2 reads FQGNSA. In DNA, the CDR3 is TGTGCCAGCAGCTTGGCTCAATTCTCCTACAATGAGCAGCTCTTC. It codes for CASSLAQFSYNEQLF. The full variable domain, in which reference TRBV7-2 and TRBJ2-1 provide the parts outside the CDR3, is GAGVSQSPSNKVTEKGKDVELRCDPISGHTALYWYRQSLGQGLEFLIYFQGNSAPDKSGLPSDRFSAERTGGSVSTLTIQRTQQEDSAVYLCASSLAQFSYNEQLFGPGTRLTVL.

Remarks on this clonotype: Just one base apart from a much larger clone, this may be a read error. The V and J genes are TRBV28 and TRBJ2-4, with D perhaps assigned TRBD1 or TRBD2 (7 bases each). This CDR3 has 18 amino acids. Trimming stripped 6 bases from V and 0 bases from J, with 21 bases between. CDR1 is MDHEN and CDR2 is SYDVKM in the germline V gene. CDR3 coding DNA: TGTGCCAGCAGCCGCCGGAACAGGGGAGGGCTAGCCAAAAACATTCAGTACTTC. Its protein product is CASSRRNRGGLAKNIQYF.

The table lists this clonotype with many counts. The CDR3 is CASRKGGLDTQYF. CDR3 in DNA: TGTGCCAGCCGTAAAGGGGGTTTAGATACGCAGTATTTT. The V call is TRBV28, the J call TRBJ2-3, with TRBD1 as a possible D gene (6 bases). CDR3 size: 13 residues. Germline lookup yields CDR1 MDHEN and CDR2 SYDVKM. The ends were cut back, 8 bases at V and 5 bases at J, with 14 bases in the middle.

This clonotype was recorded at least ten times. The chain employs TRBV11-3 and TRBJ2-3; 14 bases map to TRBD2. The junction had 4 bases not matched to a gene; V was cut back by 5 bases and J by 6 bases. This CDR3 has 15 residues. The germline V gene encodes CDR1 SGHNT and CDR2 YENEEA. CDR3 coding DNA: TGTGCCAGCAGCACCCGGACTAGCGGGAGGGATACGCAGTATTTT. It encodes CASSTRTSGRDTQYF.

This clonotype was detected only a few times. The chain employs TRBV4-1 and TRBJ2-2; TRBD2 aligns across 10 bases. There are 17 residues in the CDR3. Germline V CDR1 and CDR2: MGHRA, YSYEKL. Trimming at V came to 8 bases and at J to 0 bases, leaving 9 bases not matched to a gene. This CDR3 reads CASGGLAGASNTGELFF. The CDR3 bases are TGCGCCAGCGGAGGGCTAGCGGGAGCCTCGAACACCGGGGAGCTGTTTTTT.

This clonotype was picked up many times. This chain connects TRBV27 to TRBJ1-5, with D possibly TRBD1 on 5 matching bases. The germline gives CDR1 MNHEY, CDR2 SMNVEV (reference sequence). CDR3 size: 14 residues. The V end was cut by 3 bases, the J end by 5 bases, with 11 bases between. The CDR3 DNA follows: TGTGCCAGCAGTTTGGGGCAGGGTCATCAGCCCCAGCATTTT. Translating it yields CASSLGQGHQPQHF.

There are many counts of this clonotype. The chain is built from TRBV29-1 and TRBJ1-1; tentatively, D is TRBD1 (5 bases). The CDR3 totals 13 residues. CDR1 SQVTM and CDR2 ANQGSEA come from the germline V gene. V lost 4 bases, J lost 4 bases, and 13 bases lay in between. The CDR3 protein is CSVGDRVSTEAFF. DNA of the CDR3: TGCAGCGTTGGTGACAGAGTTAGCACTGAAGCTTTCTTT.